The clone carrying this TCR beta chain was seen at least ten times. Its antigen is unknown. These data are taken from a study of T-cell reconstitution after alpha-beta-depleted transplantation in children. Study observations and caveats: Reportedly, alpha-beta T cells present about two months post-transplant originated from several hundred expanded clones of graft origin.

This CDR3 is built from 17 residues. Trimming removed 0 bases from V and 0 bases from J; junction bases left unmatched: 6. Germline V gives CDR1 SGHRS, CDR2 YFSETQ. Preparation of the TCRbeta library used unique molecular identifiers. TCRdb re-called the PCR reads with MiXCR, one entry per CDR3 protein. There are under 850,000 distinct CDR3 sequences in the sample; over 10% occur only once, and around 0.79% lies in the top ten. The V and J genes are TRBV5-1 and TRBJ2-3; 8 positions agree with TRBD2. Sequenced here: PBMCs, sampled before TCRalphabeta/CD19-depleted stem cell transplant. The sequence was collected from a girl aged 2 to 10 with congenital amegakaryocytic thrombocytopenia, due to receive a stem cell transplant. CDR3 in DNA: TGCGCCAGCAGCTTGGTCGCTTCTAGCGGGAGCACAGATACGCAGTATTTT. This codes for CASSLVASSGSTDTQYF.